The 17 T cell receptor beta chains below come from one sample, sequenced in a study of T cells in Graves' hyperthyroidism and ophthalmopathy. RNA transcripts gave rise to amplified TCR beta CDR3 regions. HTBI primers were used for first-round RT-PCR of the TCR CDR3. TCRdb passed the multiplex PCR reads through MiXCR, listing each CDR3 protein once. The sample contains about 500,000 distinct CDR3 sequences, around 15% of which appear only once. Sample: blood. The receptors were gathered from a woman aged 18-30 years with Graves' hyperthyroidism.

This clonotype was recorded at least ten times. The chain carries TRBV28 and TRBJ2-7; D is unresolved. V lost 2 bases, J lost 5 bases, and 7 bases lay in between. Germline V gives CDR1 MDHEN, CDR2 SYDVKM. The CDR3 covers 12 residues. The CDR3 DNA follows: TGTGCCAGCAGTTTACTACGCCACGAGCAGTACTTC. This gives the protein CASSLLRHEQYF.

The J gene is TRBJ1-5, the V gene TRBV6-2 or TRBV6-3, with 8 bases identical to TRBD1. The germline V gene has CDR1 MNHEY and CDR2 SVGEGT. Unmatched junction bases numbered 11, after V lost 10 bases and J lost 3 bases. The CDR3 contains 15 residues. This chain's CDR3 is CATRGRQGYNQPQHF. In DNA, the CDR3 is TGTGCCACCCGCGGGAGACAGGGGTACAATCAGCCCCAGCATTTT.

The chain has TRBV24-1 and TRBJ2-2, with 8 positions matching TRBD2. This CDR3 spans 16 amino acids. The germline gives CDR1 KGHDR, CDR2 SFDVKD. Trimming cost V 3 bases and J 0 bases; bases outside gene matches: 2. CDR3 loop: CATSDLGLANTGELFF. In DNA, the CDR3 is TGTGCCACCAGTGATCTGGGACTAGCGAACACCGGGGAGCTGTTTTTT.

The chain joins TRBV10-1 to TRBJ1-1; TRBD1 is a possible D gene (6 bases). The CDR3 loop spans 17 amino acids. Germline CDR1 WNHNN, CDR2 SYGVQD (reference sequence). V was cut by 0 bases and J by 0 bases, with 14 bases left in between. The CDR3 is CASSESVFGQLNTEAFF. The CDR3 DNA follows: TGCGCCAGCAGTGAGTCGGTATTCGGACAGCTGAACACTGAAGCTTTCTTT.

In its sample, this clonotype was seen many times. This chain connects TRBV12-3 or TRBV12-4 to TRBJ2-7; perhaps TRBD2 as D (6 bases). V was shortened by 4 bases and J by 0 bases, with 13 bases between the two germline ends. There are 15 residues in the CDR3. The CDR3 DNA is TGTGCCAGCAGTTCCTACGGGGGAATCTCCTACGAGCAGTACTTC. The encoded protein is CASSSYGGISYEQYF.

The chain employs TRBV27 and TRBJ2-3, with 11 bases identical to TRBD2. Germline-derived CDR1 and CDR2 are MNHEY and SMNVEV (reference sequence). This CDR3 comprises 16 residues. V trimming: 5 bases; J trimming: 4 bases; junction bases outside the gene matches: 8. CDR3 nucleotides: TGTGCCAGCAGTCCCGGGACTAGCGGCTGGCCAGATACGCAGTATTTT. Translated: CASSPGTSGWPDTQYF.

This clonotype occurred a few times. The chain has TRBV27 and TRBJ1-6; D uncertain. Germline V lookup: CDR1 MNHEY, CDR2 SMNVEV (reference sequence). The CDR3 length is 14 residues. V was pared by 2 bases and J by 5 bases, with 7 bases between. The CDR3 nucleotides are TGTGCCAGCAGTTTAGGGGTGAATAATTCACCCCTCCACTTT. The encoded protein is CASSLGVNNSPLHF.

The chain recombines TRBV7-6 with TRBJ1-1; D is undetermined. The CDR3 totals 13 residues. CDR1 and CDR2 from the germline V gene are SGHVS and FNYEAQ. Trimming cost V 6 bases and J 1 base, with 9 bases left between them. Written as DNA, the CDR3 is TGTGCCAGCAGTCGACTGGAGAACACTGAAGCTTTCTTT. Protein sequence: CASSRLENTEAFF.

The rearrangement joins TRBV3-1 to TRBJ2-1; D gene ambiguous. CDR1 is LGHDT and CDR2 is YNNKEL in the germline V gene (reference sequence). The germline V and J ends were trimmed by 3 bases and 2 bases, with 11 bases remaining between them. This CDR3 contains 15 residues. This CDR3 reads CASSQVSHPYNEQFF. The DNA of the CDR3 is TGTGCCAGCAGCCAGGTCTCACACCCCTACAATGAGCAGTTCTTC.

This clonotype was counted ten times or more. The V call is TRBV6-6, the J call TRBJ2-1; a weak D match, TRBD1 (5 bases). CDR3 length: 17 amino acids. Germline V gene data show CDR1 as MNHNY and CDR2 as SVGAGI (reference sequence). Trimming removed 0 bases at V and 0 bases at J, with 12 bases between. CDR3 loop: CASSYSAGQSSYNEQFF. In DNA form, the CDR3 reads TGTGCCAGCAGTTACTCGGCAGGGCAGAGCTCCTACAATGAGCAGTTCTTC.

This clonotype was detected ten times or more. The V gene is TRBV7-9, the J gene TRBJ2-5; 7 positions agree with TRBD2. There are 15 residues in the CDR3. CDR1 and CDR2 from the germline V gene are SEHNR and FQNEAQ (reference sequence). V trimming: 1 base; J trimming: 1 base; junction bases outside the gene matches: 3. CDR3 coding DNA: TGTGCCAGCAGCTTAGGGCGGGGGTTCCAAGAGACCCAGTACTTC. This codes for CASSLGRGFQETQYF.

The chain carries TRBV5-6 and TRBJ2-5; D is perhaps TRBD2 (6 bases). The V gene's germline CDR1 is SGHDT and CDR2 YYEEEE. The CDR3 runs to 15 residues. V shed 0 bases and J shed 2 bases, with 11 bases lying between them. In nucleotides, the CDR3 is TGTGCCAGCAGCTTGGGGGACTTTGGACAAGAGACCCAGTACTTC. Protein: CASSLGDFGQETQYF.

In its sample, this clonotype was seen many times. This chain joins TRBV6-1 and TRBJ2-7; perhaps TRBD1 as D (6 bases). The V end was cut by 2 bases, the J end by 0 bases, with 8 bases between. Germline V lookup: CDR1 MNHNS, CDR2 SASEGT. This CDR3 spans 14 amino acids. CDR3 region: CASSEWGHSYEQYF. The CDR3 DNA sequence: TGTGCCAGCAGTGAATGGGGACACTCCTACGAGCAGTACTTC.

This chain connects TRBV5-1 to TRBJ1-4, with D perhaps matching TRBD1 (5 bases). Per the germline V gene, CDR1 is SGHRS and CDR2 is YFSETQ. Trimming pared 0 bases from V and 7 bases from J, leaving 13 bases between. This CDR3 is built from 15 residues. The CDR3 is CASSLAQGSGEKLFF. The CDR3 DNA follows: TGCGCCAGCAGCTTGGCCCAGGGCTCGGGTGAAAAACTGTTTTTT.

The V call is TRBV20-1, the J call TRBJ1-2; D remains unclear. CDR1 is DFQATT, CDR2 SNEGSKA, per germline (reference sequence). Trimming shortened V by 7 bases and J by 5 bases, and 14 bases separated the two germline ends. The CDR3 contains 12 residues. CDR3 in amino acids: CSEASKGYGYTF. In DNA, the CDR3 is TGCAGTGAAGCGTCCAAAGGATATGGCTACACCTTC.

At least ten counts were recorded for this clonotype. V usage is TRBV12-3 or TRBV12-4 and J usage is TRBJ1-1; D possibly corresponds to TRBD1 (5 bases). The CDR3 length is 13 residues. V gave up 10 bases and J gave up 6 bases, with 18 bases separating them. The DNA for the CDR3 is TGTGCCATCGCGGGGCCCGCCATAGCTGAAGCTTTCTTT. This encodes CAIAGPAIAEAFF.

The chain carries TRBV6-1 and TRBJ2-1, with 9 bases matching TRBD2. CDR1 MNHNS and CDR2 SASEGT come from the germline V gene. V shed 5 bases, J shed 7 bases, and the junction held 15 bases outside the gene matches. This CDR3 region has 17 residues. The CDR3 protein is CASSPPPAGGPENEQFF. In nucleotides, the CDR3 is TGTGCCAGCAGTCCACCCCCGGCGGGAGGGCCGGAAAATGAGCAGTTCTTC.